One and the same sample provided the 3 T cell receptor beta chains below, sequenced in a study of blood T cell repertoires in COVID-19. Profiling relied on immunoSEQ multiplex PCR, and the TCRdb table lists in-frame clones only, not all of them. The table shows 150,000 to 200,000 clones, with more than 75% occurring only once. The specimen sequenced was peripheral blood. These receptors were taken from a man between 18 and 29 years old with active or convalescent COVID-19.

The chain couples TRBV2 to TRBJ2-1; perhaps TRBD1 as D (5 bases). The CDR3 extends over 14 amino acids. Germline V gives CDR1 SNHLY, CDR2 FYNNEI. Trimming took off 10 bases at V and 2 bases at J, with 15 bases between the two ends. The CDR3 sequence is CANTGQRAYNEQFF. In DNA form, the CDR3 reads TGTGCCAACACCGGACAACGGGCCTACAATGAGCAGTTCTTC.

The chain employs TRBV9 and TRBJ1-2; no definite D call. The V end lost 4 bases, the J end lost 6 bases, and 10 bases lay between the germline ends. The CDR3 extends over 12 amino acids. From germline, CDR1 is SGDLS and CDR2 YYNGEE. In DNA form, the CDR3 reads TGTGCCAGCAGCCCCCCCGGGGATGGCTACACCTTC. Translated, it gives CASSPPGDGYTF.

This sequence joins TRBV9 and TRBJ1-2; D is perhaps TRBD1 (5 bases). Germline V gene data show CDR1 as SGDLS and CDR2 as YYNGEE. Trimming removed 1 base at V and 4 bases at J, with 20 bases between. CDR3 length: 17 amino acids. CDR3 nucleotide sequence: TGTGCCAGCAGCGTAACTATCATGTCAGGGTTCCTCTATGGCTACACCTTC. As protein: CASSVTIMSGFLYGYTF.